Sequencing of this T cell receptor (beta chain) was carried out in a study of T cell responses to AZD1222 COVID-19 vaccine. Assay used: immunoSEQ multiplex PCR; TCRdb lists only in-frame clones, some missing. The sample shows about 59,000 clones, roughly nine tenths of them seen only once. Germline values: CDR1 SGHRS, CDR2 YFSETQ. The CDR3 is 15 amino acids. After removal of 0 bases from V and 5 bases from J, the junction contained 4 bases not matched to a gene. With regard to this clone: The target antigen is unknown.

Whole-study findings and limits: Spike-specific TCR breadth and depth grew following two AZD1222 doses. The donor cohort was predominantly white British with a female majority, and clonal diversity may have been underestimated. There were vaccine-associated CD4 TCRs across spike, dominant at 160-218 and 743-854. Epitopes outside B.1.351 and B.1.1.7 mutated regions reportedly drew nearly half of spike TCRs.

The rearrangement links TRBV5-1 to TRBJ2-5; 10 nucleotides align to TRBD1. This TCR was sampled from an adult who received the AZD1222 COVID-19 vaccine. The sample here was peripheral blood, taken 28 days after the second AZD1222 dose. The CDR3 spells CASSLGDRGGETQYF. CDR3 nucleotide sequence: TGCGCCAGCAGCTTGGGGGACAGGGGCGGGGAGACCCAGTACTTC.